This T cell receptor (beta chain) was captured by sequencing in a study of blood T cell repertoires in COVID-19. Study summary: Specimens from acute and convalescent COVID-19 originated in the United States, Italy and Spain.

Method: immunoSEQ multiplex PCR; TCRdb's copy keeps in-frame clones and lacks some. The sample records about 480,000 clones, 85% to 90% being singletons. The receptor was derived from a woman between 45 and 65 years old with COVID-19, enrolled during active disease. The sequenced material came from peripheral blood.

The DNA of the CDR3 is TGTGCCAGCAGTTACGGGACACTCAATGAAAAACTGTTTTTT. Translation: CASSYGTLNEKLFF. The chain employs TRBV6-5 and TRBJ1-4; tentative D call: TRBD1 (6 bases). The CDR3 is 14 residues long. Germline V CDR1 and CDR2: MNHEY, SVGAGI. The ends were cut back, 2 bases at V and 5 bases at J, with 9 bases in the middle.